The sample holds one count of the clone carrying this T cell receptor beta chain. As yet, its antigen is unknown. The PCR had 60 Vbeta and 13 Jbeta primers. Clones were sequenced by immunoSEQ multiplex PCR, and TCRdb holds only the in-frame ones, with some missing. The top ten clones hold about 16% of a sample with some 81,000 clones, 65% to 75% of them seen once. The sample originates from a study of cytomegalovirus exposure and HLA in healthy donors. Whole-study findings and limits: Cytomegalovirus-associated status was assigned to about 170 TCR beta chains.

CDR3 length: 18 residues. Germline loops: CDR1 SGHDT, CDR2 YYEEEE. The V and J ends lost 4 bases and 0 bases, in that order; junction bases with no gene match: 13. The specimen sequenced was PBMCs. This TCR was sampled from a woman in her thirties or forties in good health and CMV-seropositive. The chain couples TRBV5-6 to TRBJ2-1; 7 positions agree with TRBD2. CDR3 sequence (DNA): TGTGCCAGCAGCCCACCCCGGGTGCGGGGGAGCTCCTACAATGAGCAGTTCTTC. This sequence encodes CASSPPRVRGSSYNEQFF.